The next 27 T cell receptor beta chains were all read from a single sample in a study of blood T cell repertoires in COVID-19. Libraries were prepared by immunoSEQ multiplex PCR; TCRdb keeps only in-frame clonotypes and omits some of them. The table lists a few hundred thousand clones, over 85% of them singletons. Sequencing was done on a sample of peripheral blood. The receptors stem from a woman aged 25 to 39 with COVID-19, enrolled during active disease.

The V gene is TRBV11-2, the J gene TRBJ2-7; 9 bases agree with TRBD1. This CDR3 contains 15 residues. Germline V gives CDR1 SGHAT, CDR2 FQNNGV. V lost 5 bases and J lost 6; bases outside the gene matches: 11. The CDR3 DNA reads as TGTGCCAGCAGCCTCCGAACCGGGACAGGGATCGAGCAGTACTTC. As protein: CASSLRTGTGIEQYF. The variable domain in full, completed from reference TRBV11-2 and TRBJ2-7, reads EAGVAQSPRYKIIEKRQSVAFWCNPISGHATLYWYQQILGQGPKLLIQFQNNGVVDDSQLPKDRFSAERLKGVDSTLKIQPAKLEDSAVYLCASSLRTGTGIEQYFGPGTRLTVT.

The chain recombines TRBV2 with TRBJ2-5; tentatively, D is TRBD1 (5 bases). V lost 6 bases to trimming and J lost 4 bases, with 12 bases between them. Germline V gives CDR1 SNHLY, CDR2 FYNNEI. This CDR3 is 13 amino acids long. This chain's CDR3 is CASRDPRVETQYF. The DNA of the CDR3 is TGTGCCAGCAGAGACCCCAGGGTAGAGACCCAGTACTTC.

This clone was observed once. The chain couples TRBV3-1 (or the pseudogene TRBV3-2) to TRBJ2-2; D uncertain. This CDR3 comprises 15 residues. Trimming left V 2 bases short and J 4 bases short, with 11 bases between. The germline CDR1 and CDR2 sequences are LGHDT and YNNKEL (reference sequence). CDR3 DNA: TGTGCCAGCAGCCAAATGACCAGCGCCACCGGGGAGCTGTTTTTT. This gives the protein CASSQMTSATGELFF.

The rearrangement uses TRBV4-1 and TRBJ2-3; 8 bases line up with TRBD1. After removal of 8 bases from V and 0 bases from J, the junction contained 4 bases not matched to a gene. The germline CDR1 and CDR2 sequences are MGHRA and YSYEKL. The CDR3 loop spans 14 amino acids. In DNA form, the CDR3 reads TGCGCCAGCCGACAGGGGCCTAGCACAGATACGCAGTATTTT. Its translation is CASRQGPSTDTQYF.

This clone was counted once. This chain links TRBV3-1 (or the pseudogene TRBV3-2) with TRBJ1-2; tentative D call: TRBD1 (6 bases). V shed 2 bases and J shed 7 bases, with 17 bases lying between them. The CDR3 runs to 15 residues. Looked up from germline, CDR1 is LGHDT and CDR2 is YNNKEL (reference sequence). CDR3 DNA: TGTGCCAGCAGCCAAATGATTGGGCAGGGGTTTGGCTACACCTTC. This translates into CASSQMIGQGFGYTF.

This clone has just a few counts. The chain joins TRBV12-5 to TRBJ2-1, with D possibly being TRBD2 (5 bases). V was trimmed by 5 bases and J by 3 bases, leaving 11 bases between them. This CDR3 is built from 14 residues. Germline V gene data show CDR1 as LGHNT and CDR2 as FRNRAP. The CDR3 DNA sequence: TGTGCTAGTGGTGGAGGCCAGCGCTACAATGAGCAGTTCTTC. It codes for CASGGGQRYNEQFF.

The chain uses TRBV7-8 and TRBJ2-5; TRBD1 agrees at 10 bases. The CDR3 sequence is 17 residues long. V was clipped by 3 bases and J by 4 bases; unmatched bases: 11. The germline gives CDR1 SGHVS, CDR2 FQNEAQ. CDR3 nucleotides: TGTGCCAGCAGCTTGGACAGGGGGTCTGGAGGACGAGAGACCCAGTACTTC. Amino acid sequence: CASSLDRGSGGRETQYF.

The chain carries TRBV4-1 and TRBJ2-1, with 10 positions matching TRBD2. This CDR3 has 15 residues. The germline V gene has CDR1 MGHRA and CDR2 YSYEKL. The ends lost 5 bases at V and 0 bases at J; junction bases unmatched: 1. CDR3 bases: TGCGCCAGCAGCGCTAGCGGGAGCTCCTACAATGAGCAGTTCTTC. Translating it yields CASSASGSSYNEQFF.

V and J are TRBV28 and TRBJ1-2, with TRBD1 identical over 8 bases. In germline, CDR1 is MDHEN, CDR2 SYDVKM. The CDR3 is made up of 14 amino acids. Trimming cost V 3 bases and J 8 bases; bases outside gene matches: 8. The CDR3 coding sequence is TGTGCCAGCAGTTTTAAGGGACAGGTGGGCGGCTACACCTTC. This translates into CASSFKGQVGGYTF.

The rearrangement links TRBV5-5 to TRBJ1-4, with 7 bases that match TRBD1. CDR1 is SGHKS, CDR2 YYEKEE, per germline (reference sequence). Trimming at V came to 1 base and at J to 6 bases, leaving 3 bases not matched to a gene. There are 14 residues in the CDR3. CDR3 residues: CASSLWQGDEKLFF. The CDR3 DNA sequence: TGTGCCAGCAGCTTGTGGCAGGGGGATGAAAAACTGTTTTTT.

The chain recombines TRBV13 with TRBJ1-4, with D perhaps matching TRBD1 (5 bases). The CDR3 is 14 residues long. Germline values: CDR1 PRHDT, CDR2 FYEKMQ (reference sequence). V lost 3 bases to trimming and J lost 3 bases, with 8 bases between them. As DNA, the CDR3 is TGTGCCAGCAGCTTTCGGGGGGCTAATGAAAAACTGTTTTTT. As protein: CASSFRGANEKLFF.

The V gene is TRBV5-1, the J gene TRBJ2-1; TRBD2 agrees at 10 bases. J lost 8 bases, V lost 2 bases, and 7 bases had no gene match. Looked up from germline, CDR1 is SGHRS and CDR2 is YFSETQ. The CDR3 is made up of 15 amino acids. The CDR3 sequence is CASSFRTSGDYEQFF. The CDR3 region has the DNA TGCGCCAGCAGCTTTAGAACTAGCGGGGACTATGAGCAGTTCTTC.

This clone showed up just once. The genes are TRBV9 and TRBJ2-6; D is perhaps TRBD2 (5 bases). CDR3 length equals 14 residues. Trimming left V 5 bases short and J 4 bases short, with 10 bases between. Germline V gene lookup returns CDR1 SGDLS and CDR2 YYNGEE. This chain's CDR3 is CASSPWRGANVLTF. The CDR3 region has the DNA TGTGCCAGCAGTCCTTGGAGGGGGGCCAACGTCCTGACTTTC.

The chain combines TRBV10-2 with TRBJ1-1; 7 positions match TRBD1. Germline CDR1 reads WSHSY; CDR2 reads SAAADI. Unmatched junction bases numbered 5, after V lost 6 bases and J lost 4 bases. The CDR3 runs 13 residues. The CDR3 loop reads CASSLPGGTEAFF. The CDR3 bases are TGCGCCAGCAGCCTGCCAGGGGGCACTGAAGCTTTCTTT.

V and J are TRBV27 and TRBJ1-2, with D possibly TRBD1 on 6 matching bases. This CDR3 comprises 14 residues. Trimming took 5 bases from V and 4 from J, leaving 14 bases between them. CDR1 and CDR2 from the germline V gene are MNHEY and SMNVEV (reference sequence). The CDR3 is CASSPLAGAYGYTF. The CDR3 nucleotides are TGTGCCAGCAGTCCCCTGGCAGGGGCCTATGGCTACACCTTC.

In regard to this clone: Other DNA sequences in the same sample also yield this CDR3. The chain uses TRBV7-9 and TRBJ1-2; 10 positions match TRBD1. The germline V gene encodes CDR1 SEHNR and CDR2 FQNEAQ (reference sequence). V dropped 5 bases and J dropped 4; count of bases not matched to a gene: 13. The CDR3 runs to 17 residues. CDR3 nucleotides: TGTGCCAGCAGCAACACCAGGGACAGGGGTGGATTCTATGGCTACACCTTC. Its translation is CASSNTRDRGGFYGYTF.

The chain has TRBV2 and TRBJ1-6; TRBD1 aligns across 9 bases. The CDR3 covers 18 residues. CDR1 SNHLY and CDR2 FYNNEI come from the germline V gene. Trimming cost V 1 base and J 9 bases; bases outside gene matches: 13. The CDR3 here is CASSEGQGELLLGSPLHF. The DNA for the CDR3 is TGTGCCAGCAGTGAAGGACAGGGGGAACTTCTTCTGGGTTCACCCCTCCACTTT. Drawing the rest from reference TRBV2 and TRBJ1-6, the complete variable domain is EPEVTQTPSHQVTQMGQEVILRCVPISNHLYFYWYRQILGQKVEFLVSFYNNEISEKSEIFDDQFSVERPDGSNFTLKIRSTKLEDSAMYFCASSEGQGELLLGSPLHFGNGTRLTVT.

This clone was found a few times. The V and J genes are TRBV6-1 and TRBJ1-5, with D uncertain. The V end lost 1 base, the J end lost 6 bases, and 13 bases lay between the germline ends. Germline V gene lookup returns CDR1 MNHNS and CDR2 SASEGT. CDR3 size: 15 residues. CDR3 bases: TGTGCCAGCAGTGAAGGGAGGGATGGAGGTCAGCCCCAGCATTTT. The encoded protein is CASSEGRDGGQPQHF.

This sequence joins TRBV6-2 or TRBV6-3 and TRBJ2-2; D uncertain. This CDR3 is built from 13 residues. CDR1 MNHEY and CDR2 SVGEGT come from the germline V gene. V was clipped by 6 bases and J by 2 bases, with 7 bases between them. CDR3 sequence (DNA): TGTGCCAGCAGGTACATAAACACCGGGGAGCTGTTTTTT. This codes for CASRYINTGELFF.

The gene calls are TRBV19 and TRBJ1-5; 8 bases align to TRBD1. The CDR3 has 15 residues. Germline V lookup: CDR1 LNHDA, CDR2 SQIVND (reference sequence). Trimming removed 8 bases from V and 6 bases from J; junction bases left unmatched: 12. DNA for the CDR3: TGTGCCAGTGGGGACAGGCTAATAGGTAGTCAGCCCCAGCATTTT. Its protein product is CASGDRLIGSQPQHF.

The chain uses TRBV24-1 and TRBJ1-2; TRBD1 agrees at 10 bases. Germline V lookup: CDR1 KGHDR, CDR2 SFDVKD. Trimming at V came to 4 bases and at J to 6 bases, leaving 4 bases not matched to a gene. This CDR3 spans 14 amino acids. The CDR3 nucleotides are TGTGCCACCAGTGACCCGGACAGGGGGGATGGCTACACCTTC. This translates into CATSDPDRGDGYTF.

J is TRBJ1-4 and V is TRBV30, with a possible D match to TRBD1 (5 bases). Trimming removed 1 base from V and 0 bases from J, with 15 bases in between. Per germline, CDR1 GTSNPN and CDR2 SVGIG (reference sequence). This CDR3 comprises 17 residues. CDR3 sequence reads: CAWSAPRTSPTNEKLFF. CDR3 nucleotide sequence: TGTGCCTGGAGTGCACCACGGACAAGCCCAACTAATGAAAAACTGTTTTTT.

The chain carries TRBV6-5 and TRBJ1-2; the D is unclear. Looked up from germline, CDR1 is MNHEY and CDR2 is SVGAGI. The germline V and J ends were trimmed by 0 bases and 7 bases, with 9 bases remaining between them. The CDR3 has 13 residues. Here the CDR3 reads CASSYSADRGYTF. The DNA for the CDR3 is TGTGCCAGCAGTTACTCGGCGGATCGTGGCTACACCTTC.

The genes are TRBV20-1 and TRBJ2-1; D is uncertain. Trimming pared 3 bases from V and 5 bases from J, leaving 5 bases between. The CDR3 is made up of 11 amino acids. The germline CDR1 and CDR2 sequences are DFQATT and SNEGSKA (reference sequence). The CDR3 region has the DNA TGCAGTGCTAGGACTCACAATGAGCAGTTCTTC. Protein product: CSARTHNEQFF.

This chain connects TRBV6-2 or TRBV6-3 to TRBJ2-2, with 7 bases that match TRBD1. Germline values: CDR1 MNHEY, CDR2 SVGEGT. The trim removed 0 bases at V and 2 bases at J, leaving 3 bases unmatched. The length of the CDR3 is 16 residues. The CDR3 DNA sequence: TGTGCCAGCAGTTACTCGCGACAGGGTAACACCGGGGAGCTGTTTTTT. Translated: CASSYSRQGNTGELFF.

The gene calls are TRBV2 and TRBJ2-1, with 7 bases fitting TRBD1. Germline assignment: CDR1 SNHLY and CDR2 FYNNEI. The CDR3 totals 13 residues. With V trimmed by 6 bases and J by 10 bases, 9 bases remained unmatched. The CDR3 loop is CASSASTGVEQFF. CDR3 sequence (DNA): TGTGCCAGCAGCGCATCCACAGGGGTCGAGCAGTTCTTC.

This chain uses TRBV2 with TRBJ1-5; TRBD1 matches 9 bases. The CDR3 covers 16 residues. Germline trimming cut 7 bases from V and 2 bases from J; bases unmatched to any gene: 9. Germline loops: CDR1 SNHLY, CDR2 FYNNEI. The CDR3 coding sequence is TGTGCCAGCAACGTAAACCGGGACAGGGGCAATCAGCCCCAGCATTTT. Its protein is CASNVNRDRGNQPQHF. The whole variable domain, remainder taken from reference TRBV2 and TRBJ1-5, is EPEVTQTPSHQVTQMGQEVILRCVPISNHLYFYWYRQILGQKVEFLVSFYNNEISEKSEIFDDQFSVERPDGSNFTLKIRSTKLEDSAMYFCASNVNRDRGNQPQHFGDGTRLSIL.